This entry concerns a single TCR beta chain. It has no known antigen specificity. Base qualities are not at hand, and no much larger clone is one base apart. The entry originates in a study of cytomegalovirus exposure and HLA in healthy donors (dated by TCRdb to the late 2010s). Turning to the overall study: An earlier analysis of approximately 550 of the donors reported 250 to 300 Gb of sequence data and about 100 million unique TCR beta sequences from 150 million to 200 million T cells. An early release that covered about 600 HLA-typed donors contained around 300 gigabases of sequencing data and approximately 85 million unique TCR sequences. The genetic ancestry cluster associated with self-reported Caucasian donors included 65% to 90% of the approximately 400 genotyped donors. The study aimed to test whether cataloging public T cell receptors could reveal signatures of past pathogen exposure. The study used immunosequencing to profile the T cell repertoires of more than 650 subjects and linked those repertoires to cytomegalovirus serostatus. A separate validation cohort of roughly 120 different subjects was used in addition to the roughly 620-subject first cohort. High-throughput TCR immunosequencing, statistical association of individual TCRs with disease status, and machine learning were combined to predict cytomegalovirus infection status. A later analysis re-analyzed previously published TCR beta repertoires from 666 donors and added high-resolution HLA genotyping to study TCR occurrence patterns. Rather than using new phenotypic data, the later analysis identified candidate immune exposures from TCR beta sequences and from how often those sequences occurred across donors. In an earlier analysis of 500 to 650 of the donors, high-throughput TCR beta sequencing was used to judge whether each TCR beta V gene segment behaved as functional or pseudogenic. Donor age, sex, ethnicity and CMV serostatus were collected together with the repertoire data. In a later genetic analysis, genome-wide SNP genotypes for about 60% of the 666 donors were used, and that subset was treated as a discovery cohort. Every discovery cohort repertoire had been produced on one sequencing platform. HLA typing included class I and class II loci at four-digit resolution. Typing coverage differed by locus: A, B, C, DRB1 and DQB1 were typed in about 620-630 donors, DQA1 in about 500, DPA1 in 606, and DPB1 in 400 to 480. Roughly five DR-DQ haplotypes were handled as single units for association and clustering because linkage in the cohort was strong. On average, 235,054 unique TCR beta nucleotide sequences were sequenced per donor among 350 to 400 genotyped donors of the cohort, with roughly 18% of those sequences being non-productive.

Taken from the germline V gene (reference sequence), the CDR1 and CDR2 loops are MNHNY and SVGAGI. V is shortened by 2 bases, J by 7 bases, and the region joining them spans 9 bases. Taken from cysteine to phenylalanine, the CDR3 has 14 residues. The entry retains the CDR3 DNA only, 42 bases that are in frame from base 1. Libraries were made using the immunoSEQ multiplex PCR assay. A mixture of 60 forward primers for TCR Vbeta segments and 13 reverse primers for TCR Jbeta segments was used in the multiplex PCR. A multiplex PCR assay on genomic DNA amplified the CDR3 region of rearranged TCR beta genes. The Illumina HiSeq System was used to sequence the amplified TCR beta libraries as 87-base-pair reads. The original pipeline was this. In a later analysis, roughly 80 million unique TCR beta chains were counted across the roughly 610 repertoires, and approximately 9.9 million of these chains were shared by at least two donors. To remove PCR and sequencing errors, raw reads were error-corrected and collapsed into unique sequences using a nearest-neighbor algorithm that merged closely related sequences. Alignment of CDR3 sequences to IMGT reference sequences was used to assign V, D and J gene segments. For a sequence to be retained, a match of at least six nucleotides to both a V gene segment and a J gene segment was required. Rearrangements were classified as productive when the CDR3 lacked stop codons and remained in frame with V and J, and all other rearrangements were classified as non-productive. Following IMGT convention, CDR3 was defined as the stretch from the second conserved V-encoded cysteine to the conserved J-encoded phenylalanine. Sequences without an unambiguous match to a single V gene segment were excluded from the earlier analysis of several hundred of the donors. An earlier analysis of approximately 590 of the donors classified V segments as functional when productive rearrangements were above 56.7% and as segregating when the standard deviation between donors was above 5%. A statistical classification framework was built for diagnosing cytomegalovirus status from the catalog of TCR beta chain sequences. V and J gene assignment, in a later analysis, came from comparing TCR nucleotide sequences with IMGT/GENE-DB human TR gene sequences. Using the TCRdist pipeline, a later analysis assigned CDR3 sequences along with most-parsimonious VDJ recombination scenarios. A later analysis defined each TCR beta chain by its CDR3 amino acid sequence plus V-gene family, and excluded reads lacking a unique V-gene family. A later analysis removed several hundred highly shared, low-generation-probability nucleotide sequences to deal with suspected cross-contamination and a sequencing artifact. For each public chain, a later analysis derived a clonal expansion index from normalized ranks of inferred template counts within each repertoire. In a later analysis, generation probabilities were computed with a VDJ recombination model fitted to out-of-frame rearrangements, and the resulting probabilities were checked against IGoR. In a later analysis, TCR-TCR, TCR-HLA and TCR-CMV co-occurrence was scored with hypergeometric tests, and a repertoire-size bias correction was applied to TCR pairs. To estimate false discovery rates, a later analysis permuted the HLA or CMV assignments 20 times. In a later analysis, co-occurring TCRs were grouped using DBSCAN, with TCRdist sequence similarity added in when clustering inside HLA-allele-positive subsets. Repertoires with fewer than 30,000 or more than 120,000 public chains were left out of co-occurrence clustering, as were five repertoires with anomalous nucleotide sharing. This is the immuneACCESS table as TCRdb keeps it, with only in-frame sequences that have V and J called. A part of the clones is gone; compared with another copy, unresolved V genes explain less than half, and the rest is unexplained. Clone size and V and J calls were adopted from that table, with D and trimming inferred from the DNA. The sample table contains roughly 77,000 clones; only one count was recorded for roughly 70% of them. The ten largest make up 12% of the sample.

Study-wide conclusions, independent of this receptor: Across donors, most TCR sequences were observed very rarely, whereas some public TCRs were present in many individuals. A later analysis found that most CMV-associated TCR beta chains appeared HLA-restricted, with HLA associations seemingly driven largely by CMV exposure. The study listed 164 TCR beta chains as associated with cytomegalovirus. At a false discovery rate of 0.05, a later analysis linked around 15,000 TCR beta sequences to specific HLA alleles. Sequencing depth was assumed to be roughly uniform across donors in the presence/absence analyses, though that assumption may not hold. In a later genetic analysis, fewer N-insertions in productive TCRs were reported among donors in an Asian-associated ancestry cluster than the roughly 700-donor mean. In an earlier analysis of around 600 of the donors, most TCR beta V segments appeared in productive rearrangements about 90% or about 30% of the time, broadly matching IMGT annotations. It was suggested by the authors that the approach could potentially be generalized to other disease states and immunological phenotypes. A cluster of highly shared sequence variants was judged likely to represent a technical artifact of the sequencing pipeline. According to a later analysis, TCR association rates differed among HLA loci, with DRB1 alleles showing the most associated TCRs and HLA-C alleles showing the fewest. Because some donors lacked HLA typing at each locus, the association tests relied only on the typed subset. According to a later analysis, parvovirus B19, influenza, CMV and Epstein-Barr virus appeared linked to several top co-occurrence clusters. When HLA alleles, especially DR and DQ, strongly co-occurred, TCR associations were difficult to assign to individual alleles. A further reported finding was that TCR beta sequences accurately predicted the HLA-A and HLA-B alleles for most subjects in the first cohort. Correlated functional status among segregating V segments might reflect linkage disequilibrium, but an unknown experimental factor could not be ruled out. In both the original and validation cohorts, the classifier was reported to diagnose cytomegalovirus status with high specificity and sensitivity. An association between a missense DCLRE1C variant and V-gene and J-gene trimming of TCR beta chains was found in a later genetic analysis and replicated in an independent cohort. Three of the identified cytomegalovirus-associated TCR beta chains were confirmed in vitro to be specific for cytomegalovirus antigens. In a later analysis, HLA-associated TCR beta chains were found to be more clonally expanded and to have lower generation probabilities than equally common non-associated chains. In this cohort, only TCR beta chains were sequenced, and detectable features were limited by the absence of alpha or paired-chain data. The only immune exposure information available for the cohort was CMV serostatus. Because counts were too low, about 18 rarely observed V segments, including chromosome 9 orphons, were left out of the earlier analysis of a few hundred of the donors. Because the 87-base-pair reads could not distinguish some IMGT-functional V segments, including TRBV6-2 and TRBV6-3, those segments were excluded.

In total, 500 to 700 healthy bone marrow donors made up the cohort. At the time of sampling, all cohort members were nominally healthy, though unrecorded immune exposures were likely present. The donor was CMV seropositive and was included in the group of 300 or so seropositive cohort members. Each donor provided a peripheral blood sample, and peripheral blood mononuclear cells were used for TCR beta sequencing. Genomic DNA was extracted from the blood cell samples with the Qiagen DNeasy Blood Extraction Kit. The sequenced material came from PBMCs. The chain employs TRBV6-6 and TRBJ1-6, and possibly TRBD1, on 6 matching bases. This sequence was found in a woman aged 40 to 50 in good health and CMV-seropositive. The sequenced DNA is TGTGCCAGCAGTTACAGGACAGTAAATTCACCCCTCCACTTT. Its product reads: CASSYRTVNSPLHF.